The next 9 T cell receptor beta chains were all read from a single sample in a study of T cells in tuberculosis. Libraries were prepared by immunoSEQ multiplex PCR; TCRdb keeps only in-frame clonotypes and omits some of them. The sample lists fewer than 35,000 clones; 86% were seen once. Noted time point: new active TB diagnosis, blood taken before or within 7 days of starting treatment. This specimen consisted of PBMCs, obtained at tuberculosis diagnosis. The source of these receptors is an adult with tuberculosis.

DNA for the CDR3: TGTGCCAGCAGTGAAAGGGACAGATACAATGAGCAGTTCTTC. It encodes CASSERDRYNEQFF. The rearrangement links TRBV25-1 to TRBJ2-1, with 7 bases that match TRBD1. Germline V gene data show CDR1 as MGHDK and CDR2 as SYGVNS. The junction had 2 bases not matched to a gene; V was cut back by 2 bases and J by 4 bases. The CDR3 is 14 amino acids.

The chain carries TRBV10-3 and TRBJ2-3, with 10 bases aligning to TRBD1. The CDR3 runs to 15 residues. V shed 2 bases, J shed 3 bases, and the junction held 2 bases outside the gene matches. CDR1 and CDR2 (germline): ENHRY, SYGVKD. The CDR3 protein is CAISEPGQGTDTQYF. In nucleotides, the CDR3 is TGTGCCATCAGTGAGCCGGGACAGGGGACAGATACGCAGTATTTT.

This clone has only one observation. The genes are TRBV6-6 and TRBJ2-7; 9 bases map to TRBD2. Germline loops: CDR1 MNHNY, CDR2 SVGAGI (reference sequence). The CDR3 totals 16 residues. V dropped 3 bases and J dropped 4; count of bases not matched to a gene: 10. Here the CDR3 DNA reads TGTGCCAGCAGTTATTTTAATAGCGGGAGCCCTTACGAGCAGTACTTC. It yields the protein CASSYFNSGSPYEQYF.

The count of this clone is one. The CDR3 nucleotides read TGCGCCAGCTTCCGGGTGAGGAGTAATGAGACCCAGTACTTC. It translates to CASFRVRSNETQYF. The chain links TRBV5-1 to TRBJ2-5; D ambiguous. This CDR3 comprises 14 residues. Germline assignment: CDR1 SGHRS and CDR2 YFSETQ. Trimming cost V 7 bases and J 5 bases, with 18 bases left between them.

The chain has TRBV9 and TRBJ1-2; perhaps TRBD1 as D (5 bases). Trimming took 3 bases from V and 4 from J, leaving 13 bases between them. Germline CDR1 is SGDLS and CDR2 is YYNGEE. The CDR3 contains 14 residues. Here the CDR3 DNA reads TGTGCCAGCAGCGCCGCGACAGAAAGCTATGGCTACACCTTC. This translates into CASSAATESYGYTF.

The genes are TRBV5-4 and TRBJ2-1; 10 nucleotides match TRBD2. Trimming at V came to 4 bases and at J to 4 bases, leaving 5 bases not matched to a gene. The CDR3 runs 15 residues. Germline CDR1 reads SGHNT; CDR2 reads YYREEE (reference sequence). CDR3 DNA sequence: TGTGCCAGCAGCCCAGGGACTAGCGCGTACAATGAGCAGTTCTTC. It codes for CASSPGTSAYNEQFF.

The chain links TRBV7-2 to TRBJ1-6; D unresolved. V lost 5 bases to trimming and J lost 0 bases, with 11 bases between them. Germline CDR1 is SGHTA and CDR2 is FQGNSA. This CDR3 region has 16 residues. The CDR3 DNA sequence: TGTGCCAGCAGCCCCAGAAAAAGCTCCTATAATTCACCCCTCCACTTT. It yields the protein CASSPRKSSYNSPLHF. Full variable domain (missing parts from reference TRBV7-2 and TRBJ1-6): GAGVSQSPSNKVTEKGKDVELRCDPISGHTALYWYRQSLGQGLEFLIYFQGNSAPDKSGLPSDRFSAERTGGSVSTLTIQRTQQEDSAVYLCASSPRKSSYNSPLHFGNGTRLTVT.

The V and J genes are TRBV10-3 and TRBJ2-5; a possible D gene is TRBD2 (5 bases). The CDR3 sequence is 13 residues long. CDR1 and CDR2 from the germline V gene are ENHRY and SYGVKD. Trimming stripped 8 bases from V and 1 base from J, with 11 bases between. CDR3 DNA: TGTGCCATCGGAGGACTCCGCCAAGAGACCCAGTACTTC. This translates into CAIGGLRQETQYF.

The chain links TRBV19 to TRBJ1-6, with no clear D. CDR3 size: 14 residues. Germline values: CDR1 LNHDA, CDR2 SQIVND (reference sequence). Trimming stripped 8 bases from V and 5 bases from J, with 13 bases between. CDR3 loop: CASRGPWDNSPLHF. The CDR3 DNA reads TGTGCCAGTCGAGGGCCCTGGGATAATTCACCCCTCCACTTT.